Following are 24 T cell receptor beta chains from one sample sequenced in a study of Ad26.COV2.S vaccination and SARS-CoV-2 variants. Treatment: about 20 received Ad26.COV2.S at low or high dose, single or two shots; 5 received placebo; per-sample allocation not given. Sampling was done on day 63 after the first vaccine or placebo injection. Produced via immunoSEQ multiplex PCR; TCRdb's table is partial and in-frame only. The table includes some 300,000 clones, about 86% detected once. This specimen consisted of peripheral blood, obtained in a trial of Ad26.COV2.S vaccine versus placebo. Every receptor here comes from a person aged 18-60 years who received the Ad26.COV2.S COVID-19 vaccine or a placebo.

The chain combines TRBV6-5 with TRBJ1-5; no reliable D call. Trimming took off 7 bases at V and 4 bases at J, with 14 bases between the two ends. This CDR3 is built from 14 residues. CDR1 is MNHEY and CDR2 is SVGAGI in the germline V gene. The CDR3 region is CASTVLRNNQPQHF. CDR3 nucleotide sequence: TGTGCCAGCACTGTTCTCCGAAATAATCAGCCCCAGCATTTT.

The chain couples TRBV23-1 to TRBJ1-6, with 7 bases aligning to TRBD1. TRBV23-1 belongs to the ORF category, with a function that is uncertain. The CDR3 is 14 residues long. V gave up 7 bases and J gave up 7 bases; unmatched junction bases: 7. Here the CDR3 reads CASKGQDRNSPLHF. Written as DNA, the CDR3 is TGCGCCAGCAAAGGACAGGATCGGAATTCACCCCTCCACTTT.

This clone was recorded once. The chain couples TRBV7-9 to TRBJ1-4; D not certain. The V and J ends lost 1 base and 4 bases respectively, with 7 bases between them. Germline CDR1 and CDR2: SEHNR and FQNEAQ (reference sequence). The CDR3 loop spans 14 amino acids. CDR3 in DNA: TGTGCCAGCAGCTTAGATTCGGGTAATGAAAAACTGTTTTTT. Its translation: CASSLDSGNEKLFF.

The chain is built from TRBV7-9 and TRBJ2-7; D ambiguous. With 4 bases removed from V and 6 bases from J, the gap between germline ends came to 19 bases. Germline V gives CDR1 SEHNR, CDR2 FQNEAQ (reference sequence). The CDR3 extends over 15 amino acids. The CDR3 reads CASSSRAGRFGEQYF. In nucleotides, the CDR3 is TGTGCCAGCAGCTCACGAGCCGGGCGGTTTGGCGAGCAGTACTTC.

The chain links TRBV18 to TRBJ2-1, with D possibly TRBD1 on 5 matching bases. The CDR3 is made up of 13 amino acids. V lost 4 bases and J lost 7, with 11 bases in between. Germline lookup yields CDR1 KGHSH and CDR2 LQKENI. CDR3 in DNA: TGTGCCAGCTCACTCCAGGGCGGTAATGAGCAGTTCTTC. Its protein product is CASSLQGGNEQFF.

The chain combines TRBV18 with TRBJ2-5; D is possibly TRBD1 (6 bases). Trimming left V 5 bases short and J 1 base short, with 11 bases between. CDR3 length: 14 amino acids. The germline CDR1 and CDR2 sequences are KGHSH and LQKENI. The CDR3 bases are TGTGCCAGCTCAAAACAGGGATTCCAAGAGACCCAGTACTTC. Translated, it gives CASSKQGFQETQYF.

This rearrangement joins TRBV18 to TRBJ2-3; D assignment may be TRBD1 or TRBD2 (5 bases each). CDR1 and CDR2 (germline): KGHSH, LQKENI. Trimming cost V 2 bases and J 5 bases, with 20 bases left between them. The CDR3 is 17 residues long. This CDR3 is CASSPSPPGPTLDTQYF. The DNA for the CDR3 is TGTGCCAGCTCACCATCCCCCCCGGGACCCACCTTAGATACGCAGTATTTT. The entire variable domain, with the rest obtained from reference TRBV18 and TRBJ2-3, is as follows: NAGVMQNPRHLVRRRGQEARLRCSPMKGHSHVYWYRQLPEEGLKFMVYLQKENIIDESGMPKERFSAEFPKEGPSILRIQQVVRGDSAAYFCASSPSPPGPTLDTQYFGPGTRLTVL.

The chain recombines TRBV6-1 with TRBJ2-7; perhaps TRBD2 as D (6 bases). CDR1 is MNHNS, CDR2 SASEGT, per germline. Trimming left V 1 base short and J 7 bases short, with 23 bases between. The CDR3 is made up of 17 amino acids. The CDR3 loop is CASSEVSRGTPYKEQYF. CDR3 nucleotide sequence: TGTGCCAGCAGTGAAGTGTCCCGCGGGACCCCCTACAAAGAGCAGTACTTC.

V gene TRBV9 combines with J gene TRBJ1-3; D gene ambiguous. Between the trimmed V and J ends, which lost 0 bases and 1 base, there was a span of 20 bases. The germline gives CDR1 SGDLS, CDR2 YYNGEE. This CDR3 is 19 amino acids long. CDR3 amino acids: CASSVAAGPTGTSGNTIYF. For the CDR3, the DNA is TGTGCCAGCAGCGTAGCTGCTGGTCCGACGGGAACTTCTGGAAACACCATATATTTT.

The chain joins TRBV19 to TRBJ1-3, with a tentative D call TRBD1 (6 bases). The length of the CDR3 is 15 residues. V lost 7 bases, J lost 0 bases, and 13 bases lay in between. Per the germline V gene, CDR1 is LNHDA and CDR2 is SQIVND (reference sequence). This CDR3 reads CASKTGRYSGNTIYF. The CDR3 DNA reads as TGTGCCAGTAAAACAGGGCGATACTCTGGAAACACCATATATTTT.

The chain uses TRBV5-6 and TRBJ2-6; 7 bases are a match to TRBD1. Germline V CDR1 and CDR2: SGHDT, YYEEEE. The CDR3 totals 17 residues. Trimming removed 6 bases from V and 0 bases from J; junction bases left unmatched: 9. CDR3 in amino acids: CASMVGGSLSGANVLTF. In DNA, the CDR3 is TGTGCCAGCATGGTAGGGGGCTCGCTCTCTGGGGCCAACGTCCTGACTTTC.

The CDR3 DNA sequence: TGCGCCAGCAGCCAAGATGGGGAGTTAGACATTCAGTACTTC. Translation gives CASSQDGELDIQYF. This chain connects TRBV4-3 to TRBJ2-4; TRBD2 is a possible D gene (5 bases). Germline V CDR1 and CDR2: LGHNA, YSLEER. The CDR3 runs 14 residues. The V gene lost 0 bases and the J gene lost 8 bases, with 11 bases spanning the gap.

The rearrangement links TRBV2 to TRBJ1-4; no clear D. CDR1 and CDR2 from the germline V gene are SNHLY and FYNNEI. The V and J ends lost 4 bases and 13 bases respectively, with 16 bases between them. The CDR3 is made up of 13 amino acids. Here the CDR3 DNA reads TGTGCCAGCAGTGCTGGACCAAGCAGGATACTGTTTTTT. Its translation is CASSAGPSRILFF.

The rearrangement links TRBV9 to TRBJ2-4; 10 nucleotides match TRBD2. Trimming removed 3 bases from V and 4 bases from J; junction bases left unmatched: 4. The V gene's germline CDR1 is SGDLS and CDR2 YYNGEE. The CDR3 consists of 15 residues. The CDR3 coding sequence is TGTGCCAGCAGCGAGAGCGGGGGGGCGAAAAACATTCAGTACTTC. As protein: CASSESGGAKNIQYF.

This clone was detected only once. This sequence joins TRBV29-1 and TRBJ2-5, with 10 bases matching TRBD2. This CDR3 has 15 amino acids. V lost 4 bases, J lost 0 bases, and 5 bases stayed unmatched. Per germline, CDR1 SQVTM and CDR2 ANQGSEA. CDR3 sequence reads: CSVVLLAGHQETQYF. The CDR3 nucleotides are TGCAGCGTTGTATTACTAGCGGGGCACCAAGAGACCCAGTACTTC.

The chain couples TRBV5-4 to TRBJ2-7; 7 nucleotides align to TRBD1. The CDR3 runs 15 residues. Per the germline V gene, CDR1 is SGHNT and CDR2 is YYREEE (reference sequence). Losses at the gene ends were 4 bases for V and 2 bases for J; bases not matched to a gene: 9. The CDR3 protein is CASSADLQGPYEQYF. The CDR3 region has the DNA TGTGCCAGCAGCGCCGATTTACAGGGGCCCTACGAGCAGTACTTC. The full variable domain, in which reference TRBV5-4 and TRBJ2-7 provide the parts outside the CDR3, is ETGVTQSPTHLIKTRGQQVTLRCSSQSGHNTVSWYQQALGQGPQFIFQYYREEENGRGNFPPRFSGLQFPNYSSELNVNALELDDSALYLCASSADLQGPYEQYFGPGTRLTVT.

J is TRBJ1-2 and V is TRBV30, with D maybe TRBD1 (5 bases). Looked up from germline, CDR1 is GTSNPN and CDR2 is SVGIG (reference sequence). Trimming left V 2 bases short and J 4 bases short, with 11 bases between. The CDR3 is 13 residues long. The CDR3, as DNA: TGTGCCTGGAGTACCGGGGACTCCTATGGCTACACCTTC. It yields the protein CAWSTGDSYGYTF. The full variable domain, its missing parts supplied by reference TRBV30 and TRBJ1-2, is SQTIHQWPATLVQPVGSPLSLECTVEGTSNPNLYWYRQAAGRGLQLLFYSVGIGQISSEVPQNLSASRPQDRQFILSSKKLLLSDSGFYLCAWSTGDSYGYTFGSGTRLTVV.

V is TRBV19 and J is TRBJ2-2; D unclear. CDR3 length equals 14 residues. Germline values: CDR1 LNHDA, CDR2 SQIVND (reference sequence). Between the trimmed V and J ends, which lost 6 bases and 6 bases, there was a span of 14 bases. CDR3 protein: CASSTGLKAGELFF. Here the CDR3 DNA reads TGTGCCAGTAGCACTGGATTAAAAGCCGGGGAGCTGTTTTTT.

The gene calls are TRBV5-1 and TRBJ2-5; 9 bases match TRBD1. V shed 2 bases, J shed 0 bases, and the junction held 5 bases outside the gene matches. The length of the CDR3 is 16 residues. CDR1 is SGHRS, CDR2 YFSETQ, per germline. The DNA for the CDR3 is TGCGCCAGCAGCTTTGGACAGGGGAATTACCAAGAGACCCAGTACTTC. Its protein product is CASSFGQGNYQETQYF.

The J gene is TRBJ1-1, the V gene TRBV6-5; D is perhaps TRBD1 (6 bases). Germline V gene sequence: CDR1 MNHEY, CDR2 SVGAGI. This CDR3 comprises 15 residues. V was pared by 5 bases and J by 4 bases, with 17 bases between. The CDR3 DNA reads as TGTGCCAGCAGTCGGGAGGGGGTAGTTACCACTGAAGCTTTCTTT. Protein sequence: CASSREGVVTTEAFF.

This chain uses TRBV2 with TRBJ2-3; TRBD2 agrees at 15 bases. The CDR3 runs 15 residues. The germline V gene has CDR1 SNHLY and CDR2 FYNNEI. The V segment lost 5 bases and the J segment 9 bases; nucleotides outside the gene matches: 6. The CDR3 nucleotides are TGTGCCAGCAGTTGGACTAGCGGGGGGGCCGGGACGCAGTATTTT. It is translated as CASSWTSGGAGTQYF.

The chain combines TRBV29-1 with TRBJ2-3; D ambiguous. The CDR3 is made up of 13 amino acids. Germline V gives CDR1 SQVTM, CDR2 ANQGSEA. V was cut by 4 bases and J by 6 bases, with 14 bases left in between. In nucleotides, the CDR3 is TGCAGCGTTGCCCAGTTGGTCCCCGATACGCAGTATTTT. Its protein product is CSVAQLVPDTQYF.

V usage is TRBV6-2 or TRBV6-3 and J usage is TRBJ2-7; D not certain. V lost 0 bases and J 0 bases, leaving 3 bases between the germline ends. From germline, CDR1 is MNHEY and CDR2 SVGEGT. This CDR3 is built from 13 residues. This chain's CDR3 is CASSYSLSYEQYF. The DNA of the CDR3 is TGTGCCAGCAGTTACTCACTCTCCTACGAGCAGTACTTC.

The CDR3 is CASSEESRTGTEAFF. The CDR3 nucleotides read TGTGCCAGCAGTGAGGAGTCCAGGACGGGCACTGAAGCTTTCTTT. The rearrangement links TRBV2 to TRBJ1-1; D gene unclear. The CDR3 has 15 amino acids. V lost 3 bases, J lost 4 bases, and 15 bases lay in between. Germline V gene sequence: CDR1 SNHLY, CDR2 FYNNEI.